These T cell receptor beta chains were read from a single sample in a study of blood T cell repertoires in COVID-19. TCRdb's table, derived via immunoSEQ multiplex PCR, lists solely in-frame clones and lacks some. This repertoire shows some 260,000 clones, around 89% found once; its top ten account for around 10%. Sequencing was carried out using PBMCs or T cells enriched from blood (not recorded which). These TCRs come from a man aged 40-49 years who had recovered from COVID-19. CDR3s include the opening cysteine and the closing phenylalanine or tryptophan. A D gene is named only where the DNA matches it firmly. The size of a clone is reported for some rows only, either as once, few or many, or as a class for expanded clones.

>TRBD1|TRBJ1-1|NA|TRBV2
CAITPGTGTTEAFF
TGTGCCATCACCCCCGGGACAGGGACCACTGAAGCTTTCTTT
>TRBD1|TRBJ1-2|NA|TRBV19
CASSIGQGDGYTF
TGTGCCAGTAGTATCGGACAGGGGGATGGCTACACCTTC
>TRBD1|TRBJ1-5|NA|TRBV18
CASSSGQGYDQPQHF
TGTGCCAGCTCAAGCGGACAGGGTTATGATCAGCCCCAGCATTTT
>NA|TRBJ1-2|NA|TRBV2
CASSARDGGGYTF
TGTGCCAGCAGCGCTCGAGATGGCGGGGGCTACACCTTC
>TRBD2|TRBJ2-7|NA|TRBV6-5
CASSYRPSGAYEQYF
TGTGCCAGCAGTTACCGCCCTAGCGGGGCCTACGAGCAGTACTTC
>TRBD2|TRBJ2-2|NA|TRBV18
CASSPRPGLAGNTGELFF
TGTGCCAGCTCACCACGTCCCGGGCTAGCGGGTAACACCGGGGAGCTGTTTTTT
>NA|TRBJ2-1|NA|TRBV27
CASSTQGYNEQFF
TGTGCCAGCAGCACACAGGGTTACAATGAGCAGTTCTTC
>TRBD1|TRBJ1-1|NA|TRBV5-1
CASSWTGGVDTEAFF
TGCGCCAGCAGCTGGACAGGGGGCGTCGACACTGAAGCTTTCTTT
>TRBD2|TRBJ2-7|NA|TRBV7-2
CASSLGSLAGAREQYF
TGTGCCAGCAGCTTAGGGTCGCTAGCGGGAGCGCGGGAGCAGTACTTC
>NA|TRBJ2-3|NA|TRBV7-3
CASSAHTDTQYF
TGTGCCAGTAGCGCACACACAGATACGCAGTATTTT
>TRBD2|TRBJ2-3|NA|TRBV10-3
CAISGGPAGVRLAYTQYF
TGTGCCATCAGTGGTGGGCCAGCGGGAGTAAGATTGGCCTATACGCAGTATTTT
>TRBD1|TRBJ1-5|NA|TRBV10-2
CASSEGTAENQPQHF
TGCGCCAGCAGTGAGGGGACAGCTGAGAATCAGCCCCAGCATTTT
>TRBD2|TRBJ2-3|NA|TRBV19
CASKNGASGGAEDTQYF
TGTGCCAGTAAGAACGGGGCTAGCGGGGGGGCTGAAGATACGCAGTATTTT
>TRBD2|TRBJ2-5|NA|TRBV6-6
CASRGGGGYLETQYF
TGTGCCAGCAGGGGCGGGGGAGGATATTTAGAGACCCAGTACTTC
>NA|TRBJ1-1|NA|TRBV6-1
CASSASTEFMNTEAFF
TGTGCCAGCAGTGCTTCTACCGAATTCATGAACACTGAAGCTTTCTTT
>NA|TRBJ1-2|NA|TRBV12-3/TRBV12-4
CASSLLYSHGYTF
TGTGCCAGCAGTTTATTGTACAGCCATGGCTACACCTTC
>NA|TRBJ2-7|NA|TRBV10-3
CAISEGEGRSYEQYF
TGTGCCATCAGTGAAGGGGAAGGAAGATCCTACGAGCAGTACTTC
>NA|TRBJ2-6|NA|TRBV28
CASSLWRTGANVLTF
TGTGCCAGCAGTTTATGGAGAACTGGGGCCAACGTCCTGACTTTC
>TRBD2|TRBJ2-3|NA|TRBV5-1
CASSRTSGGSDTQYF
TGCGCCAGCAGCCGAACTAGCGGGGGATCAGATACGCAGTATTTT
>TRBD2|TRBJ2-1|once|TRBV24-1
CATSDWRPGLGNEQFF
TGTGCCACCAGTGATTGGCGGCCGGGACTAGGCAATGAGCAGTTCTTC
>TRBD1|TRBJ2-7|NA|TRBV28
CASGPRGRVYEQYF
TGTGCCAGCGGCCCCAGGGGGCGCGTCTACGAGCAGTACTTC
>NA|TRBJ2-2|NA|TRBV4-3
CASSQSGTSTGELFF
TGCGCCAGCAGCCAGAGCGGGACAAGCACCGGGGAGCTGTTTTTT
>TRBD1|TRBJ2-7|few|TRBV4-2
CASSQVGDRGSYEQYF
TGTGCCAGCAGCCAAGTGGGGGACAGGGGATCCTACGAGCAGTACTTC
>TRBD2|TRBJ2-7|NA|TRBV11-3
CASSLAPTSGGAYEQYF
TGTGCCAGCAGCTTGGCACCTACTAGCGGGGGGGCGTACGAGCAGTACTTC
>NA|TRBJ2-1|NA|TRBV11-3
CASRRAVAECYNEQFF
TGTGCCAGCAGGCGCGCGGTAGCGGAGTGCTACAATGAGCAGTTCTTC
>NA|TRBJ1-5|NA|TRBV27
CASSFGRGNQPQHF
TGTGCCAGCAGTTTTGGCAGGGGAAATCAGCCCCAGCATTTT
>TRBD2|TRBJ2-5|NA|TRBV2
CASRGAGGVETQYF
TGTGCCAGCAGGGGAGCGGGGGGGGTTGAGACCCAGTACTTC
>TRBD1|TRBJ2-7|NA|TRBV7-9
CASSKTGTASSYEQYF
TGTGCCAGCAGCAAAACCGGGACAGCGAGCTCCTACGAGCAGTACTTC
>NA|TRBJ1-4|once|TRBV9
CASSVVEGEDEKLFF
TGTGCCAGCAGCGTCGTTGAGGGCGAAGATGAAAAACTGTTTTTT
>TRBD1|TRBJ1-1|NA|TRBV18
CASSPVGQVNTEAFF
TGTGCCAGCTCACCTGTGGGACAGGTGAACACTGAAGCTTTCTTT
>NA|TRBJ1-3|NA|TRBV27
CASITGEPDSGNTIYF
TGTGCCAGCATTACAGGTGAACCTGACTCTGGAAACACCATATATTTT
>TRBD2|TRBJ2-2|NA|TRBV28
CASSSISAGLAGLGELFF
TGTGCCAGCAGCTCAATTTCGGCGGGACTAGCGGGTCTCGGGGAGCTGTTTTTT
>NA|TRBJ1-1|NA|TRBV18
CASSPPLGRGTEAFF
TGTGCCAGCTCACCACCGCTTGGCAGGGGCACTGAAGCTTTCTTT
>NA|TRBJ2-1|NA|TRBV7-2
CASSLDSGADNEQFF
TGTGCCAGCAGCTTAGATTCTGGGGCCGACAATGAGCAGTTCTTC
>TRBD1|TRBJ2-1|NA|TRBV28
CASSPRGQGSLSNEQFF
TGTGCCAGCAGCCCCCGGGGACAGGGCTCTCTTTCCAATGAGCAGTTCTTC
>TRBD1|TRBJ2-2|few|TRBV28
CASSQWRQGANTGELFF
TGTGCCAGCAGTCAATGGCGGCAGGGGGCGAACACCGGGGAGCTGTTTTTT
>TRBD1|TRBJ2-3|NA|TRBV5-1
CASSLVVSGGGTDTQYF
TGCGCCAGCAGCTTGGTTGTGTCAGGGGGCGGAACAGATACGCAGTATTTT